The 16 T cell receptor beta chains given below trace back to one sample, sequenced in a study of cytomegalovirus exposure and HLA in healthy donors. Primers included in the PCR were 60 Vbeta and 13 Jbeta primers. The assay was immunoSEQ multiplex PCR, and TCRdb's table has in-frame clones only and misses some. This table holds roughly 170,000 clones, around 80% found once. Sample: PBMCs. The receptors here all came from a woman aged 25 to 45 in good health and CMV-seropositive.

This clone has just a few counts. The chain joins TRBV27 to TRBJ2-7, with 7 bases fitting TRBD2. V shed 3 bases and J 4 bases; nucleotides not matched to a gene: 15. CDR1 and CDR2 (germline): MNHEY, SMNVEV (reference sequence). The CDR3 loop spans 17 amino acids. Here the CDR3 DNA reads TGTGCCAGCAGTTTCGCCTCCCCGGGGGGAGGACGTTACGAGCAGTACTTC. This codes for CASSFASPGGGRYEQYF.

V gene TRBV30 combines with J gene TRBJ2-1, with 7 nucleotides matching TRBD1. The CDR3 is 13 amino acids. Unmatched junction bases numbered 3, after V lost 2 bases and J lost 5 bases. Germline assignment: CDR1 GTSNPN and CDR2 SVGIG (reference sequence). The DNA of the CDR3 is TGTGCCTGGAGTCCCGACAGGGACAATGAGCAGTTCTTC. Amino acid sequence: CAWSPDRDNEQFF.

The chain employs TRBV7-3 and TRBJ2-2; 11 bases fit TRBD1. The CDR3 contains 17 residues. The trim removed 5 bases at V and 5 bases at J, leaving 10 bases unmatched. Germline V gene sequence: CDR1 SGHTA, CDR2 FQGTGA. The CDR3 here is CASSPVGQGVKTGELFF. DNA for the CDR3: TGTGCCAGCAGCCCTGTGGGACAGGGGGTAAAAACCGGGGAGCTGTTTTTT.

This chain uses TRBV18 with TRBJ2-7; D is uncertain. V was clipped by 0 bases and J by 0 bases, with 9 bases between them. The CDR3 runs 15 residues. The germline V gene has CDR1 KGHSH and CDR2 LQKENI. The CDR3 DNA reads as TGTGCCAGCTCACCACCGAGTAGGAGCTCCTACGAGCAGTACTTC. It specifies CASSPPSRSSYEQYF.

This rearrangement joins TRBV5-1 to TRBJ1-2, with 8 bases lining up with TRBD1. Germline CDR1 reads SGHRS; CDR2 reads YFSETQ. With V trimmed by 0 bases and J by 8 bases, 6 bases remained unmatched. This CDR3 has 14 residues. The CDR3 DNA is TGCGCCAGCAGCTTGGGACAGGGGACAGGCGGCTACACCTTC. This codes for CASSLGQGTGGYTF.

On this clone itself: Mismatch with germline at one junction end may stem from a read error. Here the CDR3 DNA reads TGTGCCAGCAGTTATAACAGCGGTAATGAGCGGTTCTTC. This codes for CASSYNSGNERFF. The chain is built from TRBV27 and TRBJ2-1, with D possibly matching TRBD2 (5 bases). The CDR3 is made up of 13 amino acids. Germline loops: CDR1 MNHEY, CDR2 SMNVEV (reference sequence).

The CDR3 sequence is CASSETGTNYGYTF. The CDR3 DNA sequence: TGTGCCAGCAGTGAGACAGGAACCAACTATGGCTACACCTTC. This chain uses TRBV25-1 with TRBJ1-2; D perhaps matches TRBD1 (6 bases). The germline gives CDR1 MGHDK, CDR2 SYGVNS. Trimming pared 3 bases from V and 2 bases from J, leaving 10 bases between. The CDR3 has 14 residues.

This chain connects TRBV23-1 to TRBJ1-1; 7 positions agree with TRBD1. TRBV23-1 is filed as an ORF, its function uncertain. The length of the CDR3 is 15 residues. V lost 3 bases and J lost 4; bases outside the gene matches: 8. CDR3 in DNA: TGCGCCAGCAGTCAGCCGACAGGGAGGTCCACTGAAGCTTTCTTT. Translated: CASSQPTGRSTEAFF.

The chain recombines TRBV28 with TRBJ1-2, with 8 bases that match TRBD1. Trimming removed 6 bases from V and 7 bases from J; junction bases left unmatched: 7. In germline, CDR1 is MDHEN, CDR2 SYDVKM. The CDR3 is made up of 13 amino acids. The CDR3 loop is CASSPGGRIGYTF. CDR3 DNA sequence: TGTGCCAGCAGCCCAGGGGGCAGAATTGGCTACACCTTC.

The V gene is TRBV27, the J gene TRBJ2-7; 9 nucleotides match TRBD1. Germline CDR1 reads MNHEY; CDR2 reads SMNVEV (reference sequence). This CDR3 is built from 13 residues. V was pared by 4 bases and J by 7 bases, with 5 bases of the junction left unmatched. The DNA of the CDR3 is TGTGCCAGCAGTTGGACAGGGGTGGAGGAGCAGTACTTC. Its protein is CASSWTGVEEQYF.

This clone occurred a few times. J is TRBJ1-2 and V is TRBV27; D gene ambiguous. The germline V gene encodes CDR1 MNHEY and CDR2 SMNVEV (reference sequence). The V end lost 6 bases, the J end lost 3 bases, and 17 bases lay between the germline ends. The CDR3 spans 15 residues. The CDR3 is CASSQRAGGYYGYTF. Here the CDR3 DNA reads TGTGCCAGCAGCCAACGGGCAGGAGGATACTATGGCTACACCTTC.

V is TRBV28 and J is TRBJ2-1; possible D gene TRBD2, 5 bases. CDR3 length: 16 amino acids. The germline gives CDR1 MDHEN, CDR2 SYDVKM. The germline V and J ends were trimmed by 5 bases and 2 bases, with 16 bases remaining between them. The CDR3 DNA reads TGTGCCAGCAGTCTCCCCTTGGGGAGAACCTACAATGAGCAGTTCTTC. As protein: CASSLPLGRTYNEQFF.

Here the CDR3 DNA reads TGCGCCAGCAGCTTGGGCGGGCTAGCGGGAGTCGTCGGGGAGCTGTTTTTT. Translated, it gives CASSLGGLAGVVGELFF. The rearrangement joins TRBV5-1 to TRBJ2-2, with 10 bases aligning to TRBD2. V shed 0 bases and J 7 bases; nucleotides not matched to a gene: 9. CDR3 length: 17 amino acids. The germline V gene encodes CDR1 SGHRS and CDR2 YFSETQ.

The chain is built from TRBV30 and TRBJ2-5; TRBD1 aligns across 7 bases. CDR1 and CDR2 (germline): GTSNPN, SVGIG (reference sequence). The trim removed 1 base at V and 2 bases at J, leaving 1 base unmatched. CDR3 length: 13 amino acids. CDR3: CAWSARGQETQYF. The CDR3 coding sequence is TGTGCCTGGAGTGCCAGGGGGCAAGAGACCCAGTACTTC.

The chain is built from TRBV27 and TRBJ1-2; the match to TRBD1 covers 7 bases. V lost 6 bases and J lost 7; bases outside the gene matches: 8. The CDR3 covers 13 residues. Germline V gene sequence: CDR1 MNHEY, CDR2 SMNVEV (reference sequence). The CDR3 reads CASRPGTASGYTF. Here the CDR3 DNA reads TGTGCCAGCAGGCCCGGGACAGCTAGTGGCTACACCTTC.

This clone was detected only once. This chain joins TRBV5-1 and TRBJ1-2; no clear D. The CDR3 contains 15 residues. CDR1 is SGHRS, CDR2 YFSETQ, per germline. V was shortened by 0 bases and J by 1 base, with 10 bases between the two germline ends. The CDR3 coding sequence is TGCGCCAGCAGCTTGGGTGGAGGGAATAACTATGGCTACACCTTC. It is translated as CASSLGGGNNYGYTF.